The clone carrying this T cell receptor (beta chain) was detected once. Sequencing was performed with immunoSEQ multiplex PCR; in TCRdb, only in-frame clones are kept and a portion is missing. The sample lists around 100,000 clones; 70% to 90% were seen once. These data originate in a study of PD-L1 blockade in urothelial cancer. Study as a whole: Males with urothelial cancer arising in the bladder constituted about nine tenths of the roughly 30 patients.

The CDR3 extends over 12 amino acids. The germline CDR1 and CDR2 sequences are MNHNS and SASEGT. The germline V and J ends were trimmed by 0 bases and 6 bases, with 6 bases remaining between them. V and J are TRBV6-1 and TRBJ2-7; D is ambiguous. The TCR comes from a man in his fifties or sixties with urothelial cancer. Sequencing used PBMCs, obtained around atezolizumab (anti-PD-L1) treatment. CDR3 in amino acids: CASSEAQAEQYF. CDR3 coding DNA: TGTGCCAGCAGTGAAGCGCAGGCCGAGCAGTACTTC.